The sequence of this TCR beta chain was determined in a study of siplizumab effects on memory and regulatory T cells. Study observations and caveats: The mapping of alloreactive clones to unstimulated subsets covered only a minor fraction of them. Roughly 80-95% of proliferating clones (CD4+ or CD8+) could not be assigned a naive or memory phenotype. Proliferating Tregs from siplizumab cultures lacked functional confirmation of suppression.

This clone was seen once. Its antigen is as yet unknown. The data were produced by immunoSEQ multiplex PCR, yet TCRdb's version contains in-frame clones alone and is incomplete. The data show just under 85,000 clones, about nine tenths seen once. CDR1 and CDR2 from the germline V gene are SGHRS and YFSETQ. Trimming took off 4 bases at V and 7 bases at J, with 11 bases between the two ends. This CDR3 has 12 amino acids. The receptor's source is a human donor in good health. The material sequenced was Tregs sorted from blood. The chain recombines TRBV5-1 with TRBJ2-5; D is possibly TRBD1 or TRBD2 (5 bases each). The CDR3 protein is CASSTERGTQYF. The DNA for the CDR3 is TGCGCCAGCAGCACTGAGAGGGGGACCCAGTACTTC.